This T cell receptor beta chain was identified in a study of cytomegalovirus exposure and HLA in healthy donors. Study results and limitations: It was reportedly the case that the classifier diagnosed cytomegalovirus status with high specificity and sensitivity.

Note on this clone: Its antigen remains unknown.

CDR1 and CDR2 from the germline V gene are SNHLY and FYNNEI. The V and J ends lost 9 bases and 5 bases respectively, with 11 bases between them. The CDR3 spans 12 residues. PCR employed 60 Vbeta and 13 Jbeta primers. The table came from immunoSEQ multiplex PCR; TCRdb's copy has only in-frame clones and leaves some out. The sample has about 200,000 clones; 65% to 80% are singletons. This chain connects TRBV2 to TRBJ1-5; maybe TRBD1 (5 bases). The sample comprised PBMCs. This TCR was sampled from a man over 45 in good health and CMV-seronegative. The CDR3 coding sequence is TGTGCCAGTTCGATCAGGGATCAGCCCCAGCATTTT. Translated, it gives CASSIRDQPQHF.